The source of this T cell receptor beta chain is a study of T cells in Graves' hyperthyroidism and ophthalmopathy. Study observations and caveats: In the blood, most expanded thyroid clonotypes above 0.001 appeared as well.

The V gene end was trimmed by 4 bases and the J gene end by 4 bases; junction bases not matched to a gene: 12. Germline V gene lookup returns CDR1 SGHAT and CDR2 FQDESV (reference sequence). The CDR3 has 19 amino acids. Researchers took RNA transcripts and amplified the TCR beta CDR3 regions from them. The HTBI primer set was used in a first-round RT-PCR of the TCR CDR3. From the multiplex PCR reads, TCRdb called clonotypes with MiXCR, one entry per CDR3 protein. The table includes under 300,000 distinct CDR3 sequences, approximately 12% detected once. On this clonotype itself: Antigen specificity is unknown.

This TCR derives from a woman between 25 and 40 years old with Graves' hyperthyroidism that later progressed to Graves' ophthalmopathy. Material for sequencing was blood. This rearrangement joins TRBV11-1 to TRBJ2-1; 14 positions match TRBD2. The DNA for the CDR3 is TGTGCCAGCAGCTCCTCACATCAGGGACTAGCGGGAGTGTACAATGAGCAGTTCTTC. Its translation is CASSSSHQGLAGVYNEQFF.